The 13 T cell receptor beta chains given below trace back to one sample, sequenced in a study of blood T cell repertoires in COVID-19. Assay used: immunoSEQ multiplex PCR; TCRdb lists only in-frame clones, some missing. This sample has 300,000 to 450,000 clones, with about nine tenths found just once. The sequenced material came from peripheral blood. The receptor source for this set is a woman aged 55-69 years with COVID-19, enrolled during active disease.

CDR3 residues: CATHAAELTPLHF. Written as DNA, the CDR3 is TGTGCCACCCACGCGGCGGAGCTAACACCCCTCCACTTT. The gene calls are TRBV7-2 and TRBJ1-6; D is undetermined. The length of the CDR3 is 13 residues. Trimming took off 10 bases at V and 11 bases at J, with 18 bases between the two ends. Germline V gene data show CDR1 as SGHTA and CDR2 as FQGNSA. The whole variable domain, filled in from reference TRBV7-2 and TRBJ1-6, reads GAGVSQSPSNKVTEKGKDVELRCDPISGHTALYWYRQSLGQGLEFLIYFQGNSAPDKSGLPSDRFSAERTGGSVSTLTIQRTQQEDSAVYLCATHAAELTPLHFGNGTRLTVT.

V and J are TRBV28 and TRBJ1-3; no reliable D call. The germline V and J ends were trimmed by 6 bases and 2 bases, with 11 bases remaining between them. This CDR3 is built from 14 residues. Germline loops: CDR1 MDHEN, CDR2 SYDVKM. The CDR3 coding sequence is TGTGCCAGCAGACCGACTTTGGCTGGAAACACCATATATTTT. Its protein product is CASRPTLAGNTIYF.

This clone was seen more than once but under ten times. The J gene is TRBJ1-4, the V gene TRBV18; a possible D gene is TRBD1 (5 bases). V lost 3 bases to trimming and J lost 13 bases, with 18 bases between them. Germline V gene data show CDR1 as KGHSH and CDR2 as LQKENI. The length of the CDR3 is 14 residues. The CDR3 DNA reads TGTGCCAGCTCACCCCTAGCGACAGACTCAAGACTGTTTTTT. Translated, it gives CASSPLATDSRLFF.

The rearrangement links TRBV10-1 to TRBJ1-2; the match to TRBD1 covers 8 bases. Per germline, CDR1 WNHNN and CDR2 SYGVQD (reference sequence). This CDR3 region has 19 residues. V was pared by 0 bases and J by 4 bases, with 16 bases of the junction left unmatched. The CDR3 here is CASSESIADREGLGYGYTF. The CDR3 bases are TGCGCCAGCAGTGAGTCAATCGCGGACAGGGAAGGACTTGGCTATGGCTACACCTTC.

This chain connects TRBV14 to TRBJ2-7; D may be TRBD1 (5 bases). CDR3 length: 14 amino acids. CDR1 is SGHDN and CDR2 is FVKESK in the germline V gene. V lost 5 bases, J lost 4 bases, and 15 bases lay in between. The CDR3 nucleotides are TGTGCCAGCAGCGTCGAAACAGGCCCGTACGAGCAGTACTTC. This translates into CASSVETGPYEQYF.

The chain carries TRBV30 and TRBJ1-2; TRBD1 might be the D (5 bases). The V end was cut by 7 bases, the J end by 4 bases, with 16 bases between. The CDR3 consists of 13 residues. CDR1 GTSNPN and CDR2 SVGIG come from the germline V gene (reference sequence). CDR3 bases: TGTGCCTCCCAGGGCCCAGGCTCCTATGGCTACACCTTC. Translated: CASQGPGSYGYTF.

For the CDR3, the DNA is TGTGCCAGCAGCGCGGGACAGGAAGTTTACACTCAGCCCCAGCATTTT. Protein product: CASSAGQEVYTQPQHF. V is TRBV9 and J is TRBJ1-5; 8 bases fit TRBD1. Germline CDR1 and CDR2: SGDLS and YYNGEE. The CDR3 is made up of 16 amino acids. The trim removed 3 bases at V and 6 bases at J, leaving 11 bases unmatched.

The V and J genes are TRBV24-1 and TRBJ1-5, with D perhaps TRBD1 (5 bases). Germline values: CDR1 KGHDR, CDR2 SFDVKD. The CDR3 is made up of 13 amino acids. Trimming removed 5 bases from V and 4 bases from J, with 8 bases in between. The CDR3 is CATSGQGNQPQHF. The CDR3 nucleotides are TGTGCCACCAGTGGGCAGGGTAATCAGCCCCAGCATTTT.

The chain uses TRBV4-2 and TRBJ1-5; D unresolved. Germline values: CDR1 LGHNA, CDR2 YNFKEQ. The CDR3 sequence is 13 residues long. Between the trimmed V and J ends, which lost 5 bases and 2 bases, there was a span of 7 bases. In DNA form, the CDR3 reads TGTGCCAGCAGCTACAGCCGCAATCAGCCCCAGCATTTT. This codes for CASSYSRNQPQHF.

This CDR3 is CAWSVLGHDTGELFF. DNA of the CDR3: TGTGCCTGGAGTGTACTGGGCCATGACACCGGGGAGCTGTTTTTT. The chain links TRBV30 to TRBJ2-2; no reliable D call. Trimming pared 0 bases from V and 3 bases from J, leaving 11 bases between. The V gene's germline CDR1 is GTSNPN and CDR2 SVGIG (reference sequence). CDR3 size: 15 residues.

The sample holds a few counts of this clone. The chain combines TRBV19 with TRBJ2-1; 8 nucleotides line up with TRBD1. V lost 4 bases and J lost 8; bases outside the gene matches: 1. CDR3 length: 12 amino acids. Germline CDR1 is LNHDA and CDR2 is SQIVND (reference sequence). This chain's CDR3 is CASSTGGDEQFF. The CDR3 DNA sequence: TGTGCCAGTAGTACAGGGGGCGATGAGCAGTTCTTC.

The chain is built from TRBV30 and TRBJ1-4, with 8 bases matching TRBD1. CDR1 is GTSNPN, CDR2 SVGIG, per germline (reference sequence). This CDR3 region has 15 residues. The V segment lost 2 bases and the J segment 8 bases; nucleotides outside the gene matches: 10. CDR3 amino acids: CAWSLLGQGSEKLFF. Written as DNA, the CDR3 is TGTGCCTGGAGTCTGCTAGGACAGGGAAGCGAAAAACTGTTTTTT.

J is TRBJ2-5 and V is TRBV2, with 8 bases aligning to TRBD1. The CDR3 is 14 residues long. V shed 7 bases, J shed 5 bases, and the junction held 9 bases outside the gene matches. The germline CDR1 and CDR2 sequences are SNHLY and FYNNEI. This CDR3 is CASKASTGVETQYF. Here the CDR3 DNA reads TGTGCCAGCAAAGCCTCGACAGGGGTTGAGACCCAGTACTTC.